The 5 T cell receptor beta chains given below trace back to one sample, sequenced in a study of metastatic and nonmetastatic thyroid tumors. Via MiXCR, TCRdb re-called the PCR reads. In the table there are 13,000 or so clones, approximately 23% of which are singletons. Patients had received no treatment of any kind before thyroid surgery. Material for sequencing was adjacent normal tissue. The source of these receptors is a female donor with papillary thyroid cancer or a benign thyroid nodule (not recorded which). Some clones in this sample may be carry-over from other donors' samples.

J is TRBJ2-7 and V is TRBV20-1, with 8 bases that match TRBD2. This CDR3 is built from 14 residues. With V trimmed by 5 bases and J by 3 bases, 9 bases remained unmatched. CDR1 DFQATT and CDR2 SNEGSKA come from the germline V gene (reference sequence). Written as DNA, the CDR3 is TGCAGTGCTCCTAAATCGGGGGGGCGCTACGAGCAGTACTTC. The encoded protein is CSAPKSGGRYEQYF.

On this clone itself: Sequence at one end of the junction differs from germline and may be a read error. This chain links TRBV29-1 with TRBJ2-1; D is uncertain. The CDR3 covers 13 residues. In germline, CDR1 is SQVTM, CDR2 ANQGSEA. The CDR3, as DNA: TGCAGCGTTGTTCAGTGCCCCTACATTGAGCAGTTCTTC. Its protein product is CSVVQCPYIEQFF.

CDR3 sequence (DNA): TGTGCCAGCAGTGGGACAGGGGCATACAATGAGCAGTTCTTC. Amino acid sequence: CASSGTGAYNEQFF. The V gene is TRBV6-1, the J gene TRBJ2-1; 9 bases agree with TRBD1. The CDR3 sequence is 14 residues long. V dropped 4 bases and J dropped 4; count of bases not matched to a gene: 2. Per the germline V gene, CDR1 is MNHNS and CDR2 is SASEGT.

The genes are TRBV7-9 and TRBJ2-2, with D unresolved. The CDR3 spans 11 residues. Germline V gives CDR1 SEHNR, CDR2 FQNEAQ (reference sequence). The V end lost 4 bases, the J end lost 9 bases, and 6 bases lay between the germline ends. CDR3 sequence reads: CASSSYRELFF. CDR3 nucleotides: TGTGCCAGCAGCTCTTATAGGGAGCTGTTTTTT. The full variable domain, with the rest looked up from reference TRBV7-9 and TRBJ2-2, is DTGVSQNPRHKITKRGQNVTFRCDPISEHNRLYWYRQTLGQGPEFLTYFQNEAQLEKSRLLSDRFSAERPKGSFSTLEIQRTEQGDSAMYLCASSSYRELFFGEGSRLTVL.

The rearrangement joins TRBV5-1 to TRBJ1-3, with a possible D match to TRBD1 (6 bases). Per the germline V gene, CDR1 is SGHRS and CDR2 is YFSETQ. V was trimmed by 8 bases and J by 4 bases, leaving 16 bases between them. CDR3 length equals 14 residues. The CDR3 DNA reads as TGCGCCAGTAGCACTGGGACAAGGGGAAACACCATATATTTT. Its translation is CASSTGTRGNTIYF.